Sequencing of this TCR beta chain was carried out in a study of blood T cell repertoires in COVID-19. CDR1 is ENHRY and CDR2 is SYGVKD in the germline V gene. Trimming took 4 bases from V and 3 from J, leaving 12 bases between them. This CDR3 is 14 amino acids long. TCRdb's table, derived via immunoSEQ multiplex PCR, lists solely in-frame clones and lacks some. The sample includes under 200,000 clones, about 80% seen only once; the top ten take approximately 7.8%. Sequencing input: peripheral blood. The genes are TRBV10-3 and TRBJ1-1; TRBD1 might be the D (6 bases). This TCR came from a woman between 55 and 75 years old with COVID-19, enrolled during active disease. As DNA, the CDR3 is TGTGCCATCAGTGGACGGGGGGCGGACACTGAAGCTTTCTTT. This codes for CAISGRGADTEAFF.